This T cell receptor (beta chain) was identified in a study of blood T cell repertoires in COVID-19. Study information: Acute-phase and convalescent COVID-19 samples originated in the United States, Italy and Spain. The analysed material was cDNA or gDNA that came from T cells, B-cell-depleted T cells, or PBMCs.

In the original processing: Estimated nucleated cell counts came from reference gene primer amplification. Libraries were prepared by immunoSEQ multiplex PCR; TCRdb keeps only in-frame clonotypes and omits some of them. V, J and clone size are those of that table, while D and trimming were read from the DNA. The sample records some 200,000 clones, roughly 78% being singletons. This clone was counted a few times. This CDR3 has 15 amino acids. CDR1 and CDR2 from the germline V gene are MNHEY and SVGAGI. Trimming cost V 7 bases and J 2 bases, with 15 bases left between them. The J gene is TRBJ1-3, the V gene TRBV6-5; D remains unclear. Specimen: peripheral blood. The TCR originated in a woman in her 40s with acute or convalescent COVID-19. This CDR3 is CASTITESAGNTIYF. The CDR3 DNA sequence: TGTGCCAGCACAATTACGGAAAGCGCTGGAAACACCATATATTTT.